This passage covers 12 T cell receptor beta chains from one sample sequenced in a study of cytomegalovirus exposure and HLA in healthy donors. PCR employed 60 Vbeta and 13 Jbeta primers. TCRdb's table, derived via immunoSEQ multiplex PCR, lists solely in-frame clones and lacks some. This sample yields 150,000 to 200,000 clones, of which around 78% are seen a single time; about 1.9% belongs to the top ten. The specimen was PBMCs. Receptors originate from a woman between 25 and 40 years old in good health and CMV-seropositive.

The chain uses TRBV7-9 and TRBJ2-5; TRBD1 might be the D (6 bases). V shed 5 bases and J shed 1 base, with 11 bases lying between them. CDR1 is SEHNR, CDR2 FQNEAQ, per germline (reference sequence). There are 14 residues in the CDR3. The CDR3 is CASSTGQFQETQYF. CDR3 nucleotide sequence: TGTGCCAGCAGCACTGGACAGTTCCAAGAGACCCAGTACTTC.

The gene calls are TRBV5-1 and TRBJ2-2; D may be TRBD2 (5 bases). In germline, CDR1 is SGHRS, CDR2 YFSETQ. This CDR3 is 16 amino acids long. Trimming took off 3 bases at V and 0 bases at J, with 12 bases between the two ends. The CDR3 DNA follows: TGCGCCAGCAGCTGGAGCTCGCGGGCGAACACCGGGGAGCTGTTTTTT. The encoded protein is CASSWSSRANTGELFF.

Concerning this clone: The sample has other DNA sequences that encode this CDR3 too. This chain connects TRBV6-1 to TRBJ2-1; 9 bases map to TRBD1. V was pared by 2 bases and J by 8 bases, with 10 bases of the junction left unmatched. The CDR3 is 16 residues long. CDR1 and CDR2 (germline): MNHNS, SASEGT. This CDR3 is CASSESHRGLGYEQFF. DNA of the CDR3: TGTGCCAGCAGTGAATCCCACAGGGGGCTTGGCTATGAGCAGTTCTTC.

A note on this clone: Other nucleotide sequences from this sample produce the same CDR3. This sequence joins TRBV18 and TRBJ1-1, with TRBD1 as a possible D gene (5 bases). CDR1 is KGHSH, CDR2 LQKENI, per germline. Trimming took off 4 bases at V and 1 base at J, with 10 bases between the two ends. This CDR3 has 14 amino acids. DNA for the CDR3: TGTGCCAGCTCACAGACAGATTCGAACACTGAAGCTTTCTTT. It translates to CASSQTDSNTEAFF. The variable domain in full, with the rest retrieved from reference TRBV18 and TRBJ1-1, is NAGVMQNPRHLVRRRGQEARLRCSPMKGHSHVYWYRQLPEEGLKFMVYLQKENIIDESGMPKERFSAEFPKEGPSILRIQQVVRGDSAAYFCASSQTDSNTEAFFGQGTRLTVV.

This chain connects TRBV27 to TRBJ1-2; D is possibly TRBD1 (5 bases). Germline V lookup: CDR1 MNHEY, CDR2 SMNVEV (reference sequence). CDR3 length: 15 residues. Trimming took off 4 bases at V and 3 bases at J, with 15 bases between the two ends. The CDR3 loop is CASSSLAEGHYGYTF. CDR3 bases: TGTGCCAGCAGTTCCCTGGCGGAGGGGCACTATGGCTACACCTTC.

A few counts support this clone. The CDR3 region has the DNA TGTGCCAGCAGCCTGAGCGGGAGAAGGATCTACGAGCAGTACTTC. The encoded protein is CASSLSGRRIYEQYF. The rearrangement joins TRBV13 to TRBJ2-7, with 8 nucleotides matching TRBD2. The CDR3 sequence is 15 residues long. Germline loops: CDR1 PRHDT, CDR2 FYEKMQ (reference sequence). V was clipped by 5 bases and J by 3 bases; unmatched bases: 9.

The chain joins TRBV19 to TRBJ2-1, with 7 bases that match TRBD1. V gave up 1 base and J gave up 4 bases; unmatched junction bases: 4. CDR1 LNHDA and CDR2 SQIVND come from the germline V gene (reference sequence). The CDR3 extends over 15 amino acids. The DNA of the CDR3 is TGTGCCAGTAGTATAGGGGACAGACGGTACAATGAGCAGTTCTTC. This gives the protein CASSIGDRRYNEQFF.

J is TRBJ2-3 and V is TRBV5-4; 8 bases are a match to TRBD2. This CDR3 spans 16 amino acids. Losses at the gene ends were 4 bases for V and 2 bases for J; bases not matched to a gene: 9. Germline CDR1 reads SGHNT; CDR2 reads YYREEE (reference sequence). The CDR3 protein is CASSLDTSGYTDTQYF. The CDR3 DNA sequence: TGTGCCAGCAGCCTGGATACTAGCGGCTACACAGATACGCAGTATTTT. Variable domain in full (rest from reference TRBV5-4 and TRBJ2-3): ETGVTQSPTHLIKTRGQQVTLRCSSQSGHNTVSWYQQALGQGPQFIFQYYREEENGRGNFPPRFSGLQFPNYSSELNVNALELDDSALYLCASSLDTSGYTDTQYFGPGTRLTVL.

The chain is built from TRBV6-1 and TRBJ2-7; 11 bases map to TRBD1. The CDR3 totals 16 residues. Trimming at V came to 4 bases and at J to 3 bases, leaving 8 bases not matched to a gene. CDR1 and CDR2 from the germline V gene are MNHNS and SASEGT. The CDR3 DNA reads TGTGCCAGCAGTGCTAGGACCGGGACAGGGGGCTACGAGCAGTACTTC. Its translation: CASSARTGTGGYEQYF.

The rearrangement uses TRBV30 and TRBJ1-2; perhaps TRBD1 as D (5 bases). This CDR3 contains 15 residues. CDR1 is GTSNPN and CDR2 is SVGIG in the germline V gene (reference sequence). The V and J ends lost 0 bases and 4 bases respectively, with 15 bases between them. CDR3 loop: CAWSVGTRARYGYTF. CDR3 DNA: TGTGCCTGGAGTGTTGGGACTCGGGCTCGCTATGGCTACACCTTC.

The chain employs TRBV12-5 and TRBJ1-1; unclear D gene. Trimming left V 3 bases short and J 1 base short, with 3 bases between. CDR1 and CDR2 (germline): LGHNT, FRNRAP. The CDR3 length is 12 residues. This CDR3 is CASGFGNTEAFF. DNA for the CDR3: TGTGCTAGTGGTTTCGGGAACACTGAAGCTTTCTTT.

The gene calls are TRBV5-1 and TRBJ1-3; possibly TRBD1 for D (6 bases). The CDR3 spans 14 residues. Germline values: CDR1 SGHRS, CDR2 YFSETQ. V was cut by 0 bases and J by 3 bases, with 7 bases left in between. The CDR3 DNA follows: TGCGCCAGCAGCTTGGAACAGGGTGGAAACACCATATATTTT. Its translation: CASSLEQGGNTIYF.